Shown below are 25 T cell receptor beta chains from a single sample sequenced in a study of CD8 T cells in Susac syndrome (dated by TCRdb to the late 2010s). The library was built by means of the immunoSEQ multiplex PCR assay. RNA was extracted using the RNeasy kit, and about 0.45 to 1 ug of the RNA was reverse transcribed with random hexamers. In TCRdb, the public reads were trimmed at Q25 with fastp and aligned with MiXCR, with productive beta chains retained. Duplicate CDR3 protein sequences are folded into a single record with the most common DNA and genes. This sample comprises around 150,000 distinct CDR3 sequences, around 95% of them detected only once. The top ten hold over 0.1% of the sample. The sequenced sample consisted of CD4+ T cells from PBMCs. Source of these receptors: a human donor with multiple sclerosis.

The chain has TRBV5-1 and TRBJ2-1; D is possibly TRBD1 (6 bases). Germline V gene lookup returns CDR1 SGHRS and CDR2 YFSETQ. The germline V and J ends were trimmed by 6 bases and 5 bases, with 18 bases remaining between them. This CDR3 is 15 amino acids long. As DNA, the CDR3 is TGCGCCAGCACCGATTCAATGACAGGTAACAATGAGCAGTTCTTC. Protein product: CASTDSMTGNNEQFF.

The chain carries TRBV18 and TRBJ2-3; TRBD2 is a possible D gene (6 bases). CDR1 and CDR2 (germline): KGHSH, LQKENI. The length of the CDR3 is 15 residues. The ends were cut back, 1 base at V and 6 bases at J, with 14 bases in the middle. The CDR3: CASSPQWTGRDTQYF. DNA for the CDR3: TGTGCCAGCTCACCACAGTGGACGGGGAGGGATACGCAGTATTTT.

The CDR3 is CAWSVLGAGNNQPQHF. In DNA form, the CDR3 reads TGTGCCTGGAGTGTACTAGGGGCAGGGAACAATCAGCCCCAGCATTTT. The chain combines TRBV30 with TRBJ1-5; TRBD1 is a possible D gene (5 bases). This CDR3 contains 16 residues. Germline CDR1 is GTSNPN and CDR2 is SVGIG (reference sequence). Between the trimmed V and J ends, which lost 0 bases and 3 bases, there was a span of 15 bases.

V and J are TRBV12-3 or TRBV12-4 and TRBJ1-1; possibly TRBD1 for D (6 bases). Trimming left V 7 bases short and J 1 base short, with 13 bases between. The CDR3 is 14 residues long. CDR3: CASTGTFKNTEAFF. The CDR3 DNA sequence: TGTGCCAGCACCGGGACATTTAAGAACACTGAAGCTTTCTTT.

The chain employs TRBV20-1 and TRBJ1-6; maybe TRBD1 (5 bases). The CDR3 totals 16 residues. The germline CDR1 and CDR2 sequences are DFQATT and SNEGSKA (reference sequence). V lost 2 bases and J lost 0, with 11 bases in between. The CDR3 loop reads CSARPGGNSYNSPLHF. As DNA, the CDR3 is TGCAGTGCTAGACCGGGGGGTAACTCCTATAATTCACCCCTCCACTTT.

The genes are TRBV9 and TRBJ2-3; D is possibly TRBD2 (6 bases). Trimming took off 2 bases at V and 0 bases at J, with 10 bases between the two ends. Germline V CDR1 and CDR2: SGDLS, YYNGEE. The length of the CDR3 is 15 residues. Written as DNA, the CDR3 is TGTGCCAGCAGCGTCACTAGCACTAGCACAGATACGCAGTATTTT. It specifies CASSVTSTSTDTQYF. Looking up the rest from reference TRBV9 and TRBJ2-3 gives the full variable domain: DSGVTQTPKHLITATGQRVTLRCSPRSGDLSVYWYQQSLDQGLQFLIQYYNGEERAKGNILERFSAQQFPDLHSELNLSSLELGDSALYFCASSVTSTSTDTQYFGPGTRLTVL.

This clonotype has a single count. The chain links TRBV4-2 to TRBJ2-3, with D possibly TRBD2 on 7 matching bases. Trimming removed 0 bases at V and 3 bases at J, with 16 bases between. Germline values: CDR1 LGHNA, CDR2 YNFKEQ. The CDR3 loop spans 17 amino acids. CDR3 bases: TGTGCCAGCAGCCAAGATCGGTCAGGGAGGGGGACAGATACGCAGTATTTT. Encoded protein: CASSQDRSGRGTDTQYF.

The chain uses TRBV20-1 and TRBJ1-1, with unresolved D. The CDR3 sequence is 14 residues long. Trimming stripped 5 bases from V and 1 base from J, with 14 bases between. Germline CDR1 DFQATT, CDR2 SNEGSKA (reference sequence). The CDR3, as DNA: TGCAGTGCTTCCGTGGGGATTCCGAACACTGAAGCTTTCTTT. Its translation: CSASVGIPNTEAFF.

V and J are TRBV29-1 and TRBJ2-1; the D gene is possibly TRBD1 (6 bases). CDR3 size: 14 residues. Germline V lookup: CDR1 SQVTM, CDR2 ANQGSEA. V lost 5 bases and J 2 bases, leaving 13 bases between the germline ends. The CDR3 nucleotides are TGCAGCGTTCTCGCGAGGGGGACCTACAATGAGCAGTTCTTC. Residues: CSVLARGTYNEQFF.

The V and J genes are TRBV7-2 and TRBJ2-7; 8 bases fit TRBD1. The V segment lost 4 bases and the J segment 6 bases; nucleotides outside the gene matches: 8. Germline CDR1 and CDR2: SGHTA and FQGNSA. The length of the CDR3 is 14 residues. The CDR3 loop is CASSSTGTGIEQYF. The DNA of the CDR3 is TGTGCCAGCAGCTCAACCGGGACAGGCATCGAGCAGTACTTC.

This chain joins TRBV10-3 and TRBJ2-5, with 11 bases lining up with TRBD1. J lost 5 bases, V lost 6 bases, and 2 bases had no gene match. The CDR3 has 13 amino acids. In germline, CDR1 is ENHRY, CDR2 SYGVKD. In nucleotides, the CDR3 is TGTGCCATCAGGGACAGGGGGCCGGAGACCCAGTACTTC. This gives the protein CAIRDRGPETQYF.

The chain has TRBV5-1 and TRBJ1-5; 11 bases fit TRBD1. Germline CDR1 and CDR2: SGHRS and YFSETQ. The ends lost 4 bases at V and 2 bases at J; junction bases unmatched: 5. The CDR3 spans 16 residues. The chain's CDR3 is CASSLGTGGGNQPQHF. DNA of the CDR3: TGCGCCAGCAGCCTCGGGACAGGGGGAGGCAATCAGCCCCAGCATTTT.

This clonotype was recorded once. The chain has TRBV30 and TRBJ2-1, with 15 nucleotides matching TRBD2. Trimming at V came to 0 bases and at J to 9 bases, leaving 6 bases not matched to a gene. The CDR3 is made up of 16 amino acids. The germline V gene has CDR1 GTSNPN and CDR2 SVGIG (reference sequence). The CDR3 bases are TGTGCCTGGAGTGTTGGACTAGCGGGGGGGCTCGGTGAGCAGTTCTTC. This codes for CAWSVGLAGGLGEQFF. Based on the CDR3 plus reference TRBV30 and TRBJ2-1, the full variable domain is SQTIHQWPATLVQPVGSPLSLECTVEGTSNPNLYWYRQAAGRGLQLLFYSVGIGQISSEVPQNLSASRPQDRQFILSSKKLLLSDSGFYLCAWSVGLAGGLGEQFFGPGTRLTVL.

The rearrangement joins TRBV20-1 to TRBJ2-3, with TRBD2 matching over 16 bases. This CDR3 comprises 14 residues. Germline assignment: CDR1 DFQATT and CDR2 SNEGSKA (reference sequence). The CDR3: CSEGTSGRVDTQYF. The CDR3 DNA reads TGCAGCGAAGGGACTAGCGGGAGGGTGGATACGCAGTATTTT.

V and J are TRBV4-3 and TRBJ1-6; D may be TRBD1 (5 bases). Deletions cut 0 bases from V and 7 bases from J, with 10 bases between. The germline V gene has CDR1 LGHNA and CDR2 YSLEER. The CDR3 length is 15 residues. The CDR3 protein is CASSQEAGANSPLHF. The CDR3 DNA reads TGCGCCAGCAGCCAAGAGGCCGGGGCCAATTCACCCCTCCACTTT.

CDR3 region: CATSDQGAGSGNTIYF. The CDR3 DNA follows: TGTGCCACCAGTGATCAGGGGGCCGGCTCTGGAAACACCATATATTTT. V and J are TRBV24-1 and TRBJ1-3; 8 nucleotides align to TRBD1. The germline gives CDR1 KGHDR, CDR2 SFDVKD. The CDR3 covers 16 residues. Trimming took 3 bases from V and 0 from J; bases not matched to a gene: 3.

This chain uses TRBV20-1 with TRBJ2-7; D may be TRBD1 (7 bases). Trimming pared 5 bases from V and 6 bases from J, leaving 17 bases between. Germline V lookup: CDR1 DFQATT, CDR2 SNEGSKA (reference sequence). CDR3 length: 13 residues. CDR3 protein: CSAPYGRGAEQYF. The CDR3 DNA sequence: TGCAGTGCTCCCTATGGCAGGGGGGCCGAGCAGTACTTC.

The chain links TRBV20-1 to TRBJ2-5; D unresolved. The V end lost 2 bases, the J end lost 5 bases, and 6 bases lay between the germline ends. CDR3 length equals 11 residues. Germline values: CDR1 DFQATT, CDR2 SNEGSKA (reference sequence). The DNA for the CDR3 is TGCAGTGCTAGAATAGTGGAGACCCAGTACTTC. It yields the protein CSARIVETQYF.

This sequence joins TRBV9 and TRBJ1-1, with D unclear. V was trimmed by 0 bases and J by 5 bases, leaving 11 bases between them. The germline CDR1 and CDR2 sequences are SGDLS and YYNGEE. The CDR3 runs to 14 residues. CDR3 amino acids: CASSVVGGETEAFF. The CDR3 DNA reads as TGTGCCAGCAGCGTAGTGGGTGGGGAAACTGAAGCTTTCTTT.

This clonotype was picked up one time. The chain carries TRBV29-1 and TRBJ2-2, with 9 bases lining up with TRBD2. The V gene end was trimmed by 6 bases and the J gene end by 5 bases; junction bases not matched to a gene: 10. The germline V gene encodes CDR1 SQVTM and CDR2 ANQGSEA. The CDR3 has 15 residues. CDR3 protein: CSVMGLAKGTGELFF. The CDR3 DNA sequence: TGCAGCGTGATGGGACTAGCCAAGGGAACCGGGGAGCTGTTTTTT.

The CDR3 nucleotides are TGTGCCAGCAGCGGCAGGGGGGTCGCAGATACGCAGTATTTT. Translated, it gives CASSGRGVADTQYF. The genes are TRBV2 and TRBJ2-3, with a tentative D call TRBD1 (7 bases). This CDR3 is 14 amino acids long. The ends were cut back, 6 bases at V and 4 bases at J, with 14 bases in the middle. CDR1 SNHLY and CDR2 FYNNEI come from the germline V gene.

The J gene is TRBJ1-2, the V gene TRBV9, with D hard to call. The CDR3 covers 11 residues. V lost 4 bases to trimming and J lost 2 bases, with 3 bases between them. Germline-derived CDR1 and CDR2 are SGDLS and YYNGEE. DNA of the CDR3: TGTGCCAGCAGCACCAACTATGGCTACACCTTC. Its protein is CASSTNYGYTF.

This sequence joins TRBV7-9 and TRBJ1-2, with 7 bases lining up with TRBD1. CDR3 length equals 13 residues. Germline trimming cut 0 bases from V and 6 bases from J; bases unmatched to any gene: 1. Per the germline V gene, CDR1 is SEHNR and CDR2 is FQNEAQ (reference sequence). The CDR3 DNA follows: TGTGCCAGCAGCTTAGCAGGGGGCGATGGCTACACCTTC. This codes for CASSLAGGDGYTF.

V usage is TRBV4-2 and J usage is TRBJ1-5, with a possible D match to TRBD1 (5 bases). Trimming took 0 bases from V and 9 from J, leaving 9 bases between them. This CDR3 has 13 residues. CDR1 and CDR2 (germline): LGHNA, YNFKEQ. The CDR3 spells CASSQDSGRPQHF. The DNA for the CDR3 is TGTGCCAGCAGCCAAGATTCAGGGAGGCCCCAGCATTTT.

This clonotype was detected only a few times. The chain is built from TRBV20-1 and TRBJ2-1; D might be TRBD1 (5 bases). Germline V gives CDR1 DFQATT, CDR2 SNEGSKA (reference sequence). CDR3 length: 13 residues. With 5 bases removed from V and 1 base from J, the gap between germline ends came to 9 bases. CDR3 region: CSASGFSYNEQFF. The CDR3 coding sequence is TGCAGTGCTTCAGGGTTTTCCTACAATGAGCAGTTCTTC.